This TCR beta chain derives from a study of Ad26.COV2.S vaccination and SARS-CoV-2 variants. V was pared by 3 bases and J by 1 base, with 3 bases of the junction left unmatched. Germline V lookup: CDR1 MGHDK, CDR2 SYGVNS. CDR3 length: 15 amino acids. Notes on this clone: What it binds is not known.

Clones were sequenced by immunoSEQ multiplex PCR, and TCRdb holds only the in-frame ones, with some missing. The profile shows over 130,000 clones, about nine tenths of them singletons. Study-wide points: It was vaccine recipients, not placebo recipients, who had the higher spike-specific TCR breadth.

The chain couples TRBV25-1 to TRBJ1-1, with 9 nucleotides matching TRBD1. The source was peripheral blood, collected after recovery from COVID-19. This receptor was taken from a human donor who had recovered from COVID-19. The CDR3 loop is CASSESTGGNTEAFF. DNA of the CDR3: TGTGCCAGCAGTGAGTCGACAGGGGGGAACACTGAAGCTTTCTTT.